These 15 T cell receptor beta chains were all obtained from the same sample, sequenced in a study of early stage breast cancer tumors. Assay: immunoSEQ multiplex PCR; the TCRdb copy retains only in-frame clones and omits some. Among tens of thousands of clones listed, 72% were seen once. The sequenced sample consisted of blood. Every receptor here comes from a person between 45 and 65 years old with breast cancer.

The genes are TRBV7-2 and TRBJ2-7; 8 nucleotides match TRBD1. The length of the CDR3 is 12 residues. V lost 1 base, J lost 10 bases, and 3 bases stayed unmatched. Looked up from germline, CDR1 is SGHTA and CDR2 is FQGNSA. The CDR3 sequence is CASSLEQGGQYF. DNA for the CDR3: TGTGCCAGCAGCTTAGAACAGGGGGGCCAGTACTTC.

The V call is TRBV18, the J call TRBJ1-3; tentative D call: TRBD1 (6 bases). V was trimmed by 6 bases and J by 0 bases, leaving 24 bases between them. Germline CDR1 is KGHSH and CDR2 is LQKENI. This CDR3 contains 19 residues. The CDR3 coding sequence is TGTGCCAGCTCTAACCACAGGGTGGGCCCTTCAAACTCTGGAAACACCATATATTTT. Its translation is CASSNHRVGPSNSGNTIYF.

The chain links TRBV4-3 to TRBJ2-2; TRBD1 agrees at 10 bases. Germline CDR1 and CDR2: LGHNA and YSLEER. The CDR3 contains 16 residues. V lost 4 bases, J lost 6 bases, and 8 bases stayed unmatched. The CDR3 sequence: CASSPFGTGEAGELFF. The CDR3 DNA sequence: TGCGCCAGCAGCCCCTTCGGGACAGGGGAAGCCGGGGAGCTGTTTTTT.

The chain is built from TRBV27 and TRBJ2-2, with 10 bases identical to TRBD2. Germline lookup yields CDR1 MNHEY and CDR2 SMNVEV (reference sequence). V shed 4 bases, J shed 4 bases, and the junction held 9 bases outside the gene matches. There are 17 residues in the CDR3. CDR3 residues: CASSWASGSSSTGELFF. The DNA of the CDR3 is TGTGCCAGCAGTTGGGCTAGCGGGAGCTCAAGCACCGGGGAGCTGTTTTTT.

There are a few counts of this clone. The chain recombines TRBV7-8 with TRBJ2-7; 15 bases line up with TRBD2. The CDR3 runs to 18 residues. Germline V gives CDR1 SGHVS, CDR2 FQNEAQ. The trim removed 5 bases at V and 4 bases at J, leaving 12 bases unmatched. The CDR3 DNA sequence: TGTGCCAGCAGCCCCGGACTAGCGGGAGGGCCAGTATCTTACGAGCAGTACTTC. Encoded protein: CASSPGLAGGPVSYEQYF.

In DNA form, the CDR3 reads TGTGCCAGCAGCTTAGCCGGGGGTGCAGATACGCAGTATTTT. This translates into CASSLAGGADTQYF. The chain has TRBV7-9 and TRBJ2-3; D might be TRBD2 (6 bases). Trimming removed 0 bases at V and 4 bases at J, with 8 bases between. Germline V lookup: CDR1 SEHNR, CDR2 FQNEAQ (reference sequence). This CDR3 contains 14 residues.

This clone was observed a few times. For the CDR3, the DNA is TGTGCCAGCAATAGCTACGGGGAGCTGTTTTTT. Protein: CASNSYGELFF. The chain is built from TRBV2 and TRBJ2-2; D not certain. The CDR3 has 11 amino acids. Germline CDR1 SNHLY, CDR2 FYNNEI. V lost 7 bases and J lost 7, with 7 bases in between.

In DNA form, the CDR3 reads TGTGCCACCCGAGAGAGCGGGAGCTCCTACAATGAGCAGTTCTTC. Translation gives CATRESGSSYNEQFF. The chain employs TRBV6-5 and TRBJ2-1, with 8 bases identical to TRBD2. With V trimmed by 10 bases and J by 0 bases, 8 bases remained unmatched. The CDR3 length is 15 residues. Germline V lookup: CDR1 MNHEY, CDR2 SVGAGI.

This clone has only one observation. This sequence joins TRBV9 and TRBJ2-3; TRBD2 agrees at 11 bases. V shed 0 bases and J 4 bases; nucleotides not matched to a gene: 4. The CDR3 is 16 amino acids. Germline V gene sequence: CDR1 SGDLS, CDR2 YYNGEE. The CDR3 region is CASSVGFSGRADTQYF. In nucleotides, the CDR3 is TGTGCCAGCAGCGTAGGTTTTAGCGGGAGGGCAGATACGCAGTATTTT.

This rearrangement joins TRBV18 to TRBJ2-7; tentatively, D is TRBD1 or TRBD2 (5 bases each). Germline V gene lookup returns CDR1 KGHSH and CDR2 LQKENI. This CDR3 has 13 amino acids. With 6 bases removed from V and 7 bases from J, the gap between germline ends came to 16 bases. CDR3 residues: CASSGTQAWEQYF. CDR3 DNA sequence: TGTGCCAGCTCCGGGACGCAAGCTTGGGAGCAGTACTTC.

This clone was found a few times. The chain employs TRBV7-9 and TRBJ2-4; D gene uncertain. The CDR3 is made up of 14 amino acids. The germline V and J ends were trimmed by 5 bases and 0 bases, with 8 bases remaining between them. From germline, CDR1 is SEHNR and CDR2 FQNEAQ (reference sequence). CDR3 in DNA: TGTGCCAGCAGCCAGGAGATAGCCAAAAACATTCAGTACTTC. Its protein product is CASSQEIAKNIQYF.

This clone appeared a single time. V usage is TRBV27 and J usage is TRBJ1-2; no firm D call. The CDR3 has 14 residues. Trimming cost V 5 bases and J 4 bases, with 14 bases left between them. Germline V gives CDR1 MNHEY, CDR2 SMNVEV (reference sequence). CDR3 sequence: CASSPVPEGYGYTF. CDR3 DNA sequence: TGTGCCAGCAGTCCAGTCCCGGAAGGCTATGGCTACACCTTC.

This sequence joins TRBV6-1 and TRBJ1-2, with D unresolved. V lost 8 bases to trimming and J lost 4 bases, with 8 bases between them. The CDR3 spans 11 residues. Germline values: CDR1 MNHNS, CDR2 SASEGT. The CDR3 bases are TGTGCCAGCCGAGCCTTCTATGGCTACACCTTC. This sequence encodes CASRAFYGYTF.

V is TRBV28 and J is TRBJ2-1; D ambiguous. CDR1 is MDHEN and CDR2 is SYDVKM in the germline V gene. CDR3 length equals 13 residues. The germline V and J ends were trimmed by 3 bases and 5 bases, with 8 bases remaining between them. CDR3 DNA: TGTGCCAGCAGTTTTGAGAGGAACAATGAGCAGTTCTTC. Its translation is CASSFERNNEQFF.

As regards this clone: A read error may account for a junction end that differs from germline. The genes are TRBV7-7 and TRBJ2-2; D might be TRBD2 (6 bases). Germline assignment: CDR1 SSHAT and CDR2 FNYEAQ (reference sequence). This CDR3 region has 16 residues. CDR3 nucleotides: TGTGCTAGCAGCTTCGCCGGGACTTGGGGTACCGGGGAGCTGTTTTTT. It specifies CASSFAGTWGTGELFF.